These T cell receptor beta chains were read from a single sample in a study of blood T cell repertoires in COVID-19. Repertoires were generated with immunoSEQ multiplex PCR, while TCRdb's copy carries only in-frame clones and drops some. Altogether some 80,000 clones are present, roughly 79% being singletons, with the ten largest covering 15%. The sequenced sample was peripheral blood. The receptor source for this set is a human donor in a cohort sampled during active COVID-19. Both conserved end residues are part of each CDR3. A D gene is named only where the DNA matches it firmly. Clone sizes are given selectively: once, few, many, or a class where the clone is expanded.

clone_size: .
cdr3_length: 17
v_call: TRBV14
d_call: TRBD1
j_call: TRBJ2-2
cdr3_nt: TGTGCCAGCAGCCAGTTACAGGGGGCGCCGAACACCGGGGAGCTGTTTTTT
cdr3_aa: CASSQLQGAPNTGELFF

clone_size: .
cdr3_length: 15
v_call: TRBV6-5
d_call: TRBD2
j_call: TRBJ2-2
cdr3_nt: TGTGCCAGCTGGGGACTGGCGGGGGGCGGTTGGGAGCTGTTTTTT
cdr3_aa: CASWGLAGGGWELFF

clone_size: .
cdr3_length: 16
v_call: TRBV24-1
d_call: TRBD1
j_call: TRBJ1-2
cdr3_nt: TGTGCCACCAGTGATGCCGGGACAGGGGCTTTCTATGGCTACACCTTC
cdr3_aa: CATSDAGTGAFYGYTF

clone_size: .
cdr3_length: 16
v_call: TRBV11-2
d_call: .
j_call: TRBJ2-2
cdr3_nt: TGTGCCAGCAGCTCGTCGAGCCGGGGAGCTGTCCGACAGCTGTTTTTT
cdr3_aa: CASSSSSRGAVRQLFF

clone_size: .
cdr3_length: 14
v_call: TRBV6-5
d_call: .
j_call: TRBJ1-5
cdr3_nt: TGTGCCAGCAGTTATGGCAGGGGTGGCCAGCCCCAGCATTTT
cdr3_aa: CASSYGRGGQPQHF

clone_size: .
cdr3_length: 13
v_call: TRBV3-1/TRBV3-2
d_call: TRBD1
j_call: TRBJ1-1
cdr3_nt: TGTGCCAGCAGGGACAGGGAGATCACTGAAGCTTTCTTT
cdr3_aa: CASRDREITEAFF

clone_size: .
cdr3_length: 15
v_call: TRBV6-5
d_call: .
j_call: TRBJ2-7
cdr3_nt: TGTGCCAGCAGTTACTCGCCAGGACAGTCCTACGAGCAGTACTTC
cdr3_aa: CASSYSPGQSYEQYF

clone_size: .
cdr3_length: 13
v_call: TRBV7-2
d_call: .
j_call: TRBJ1-2
cdr3_nt: TGTGCCAGCAGCTCCAGGGAACACTATGGCTACACCTTC
cdr3_aa: CASSSREHYGYTF

clone_size: few
cdr3_length: 16
v_call: TRBV10-1
d_call: TRBD1
j_call: TRBJ2-2
cdr3_nt: TGCGCCAGCAGCCCTATACCGACAGGGTCCACCGGGGAGCTGTTTTTT
cdr3_aa: CASSPIPTGSTGELFF

clone_size: .
cdr3_length: 13
v_call: TRBV2
d_call: TRBD1
j_call: TRBJ1-2
cdr3_nt: TGTGCCAGCTTCGGGACAGGGGAATATGGCTACACCTTC
cdr3_aa: CASFGTGEYGYTF

clone_size: .
cdr3_length: 17
v_call: TRBV7-2
d_call: TRBD2
j_call: TRBJ2-5
cdr3_nt: TGTGCCAGCAGCTTATATGGTCGAGCGGGGGGGCAAGAGACCCAGTACTTC
cdr3_aa: CASSLYGRAGGQETQYF

clone_size: .
cdr3_length: 15
v_call: TRBV29-1
d_call: .
j_call: TRBJ2-3
cdr3_nt: TGCAGCGTCGGGGATTTGGCGGGGCGCGCAGATACGCAGTATTTT
cdr3_aa: CSVGDLAGRADTQYF

clone_size: .
cdr3_length: 14
v_call: TRBV4-1
d_call: .
j_call: TRBJ2-2
cdr3_nt: TGCGCCAGCAGCCAAGGACAGTTCACCGGGGAGCTGTTTTTT
cdr3_aa: CASSQGQFTGELFF

clone_size: .
cdr3_length: 14
v_call: TRBV24-1
d_call: TRBD1
j_call: TRBJ2-7
cdr3_nt: TGTGCCACCAGTGATTCTGACAGGGGCTACGAGCAGTACTTC
cdr3_aa: CATSDSDRGYEQYF

clone_size: .
cdr3_length: 12
v_call: TRBV11-2
d_call: .
j_call: TRBJ2-7
cdr3_nt: TGTGCCAGCAGCCCCTCGCGGGTCGAGCAGTACTTC
cdr3_aa: CASSPSRVEQYF

clone_size: .
cdr3_length: 13
v_call: TRBV6-5
d_call: .
j_call: TRBJ1-1
cdr3_nt: TGTGCCAGCAGTCCCCGGGGAGGGAGTGAAGCTTTCTTT
cdr3_aa: CASSPRGGSEAFF

clone_size: .
cdr3_length: 14
v_call: TRBV6-1
d_call: .
j_call: TRBJ2-4
cdr3_nt: TGTGCCAGCAGTGAAGTACAGGGTAAAAACATTCAGTACTTC
cdr3_aa: CASSEVQGKNIQYF

clone_size: .
cdr3_length: 14
v_call: TRBV7-2
d_call: .
j_call: TRBJ2-3
cdr3_nt: TGTGCCAGCAGCTTAGTCGAGGGCACAGATACGCAGTATTTT
cdr3_aa: CASSLVEGTDTQYF